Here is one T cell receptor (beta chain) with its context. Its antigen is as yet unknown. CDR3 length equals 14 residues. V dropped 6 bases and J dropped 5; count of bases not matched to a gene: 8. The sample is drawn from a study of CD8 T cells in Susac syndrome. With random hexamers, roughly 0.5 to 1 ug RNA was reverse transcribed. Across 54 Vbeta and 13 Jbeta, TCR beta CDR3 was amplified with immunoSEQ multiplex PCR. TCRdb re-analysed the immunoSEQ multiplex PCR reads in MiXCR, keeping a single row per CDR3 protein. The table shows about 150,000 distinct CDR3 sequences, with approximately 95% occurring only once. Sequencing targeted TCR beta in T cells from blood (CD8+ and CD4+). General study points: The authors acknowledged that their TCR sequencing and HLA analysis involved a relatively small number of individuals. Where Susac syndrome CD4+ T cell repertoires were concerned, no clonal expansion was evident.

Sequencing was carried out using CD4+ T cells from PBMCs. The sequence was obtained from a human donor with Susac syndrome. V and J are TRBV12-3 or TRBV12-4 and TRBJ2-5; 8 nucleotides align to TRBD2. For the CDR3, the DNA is TGTGCCAGCAGAAACGGACTAGCTTGGGAGACCCAGTACTTC. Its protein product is CASRNGLAWETQYF.